The present TCR beta chain was sequenced within a study of cytomegalovirus exposure and HLA in healthy donors. The primer mix had 60 Vbeta and 13 Jbeta primers. Libraries were prepared by immunoSEQ multiplex PCR; TCRdb keeps only in-frame clonotypes and omits some of them. The sample includes some 120,000 clones, approximately 80% of them seen just once. From germline, CDR1 is SGHRS and CDR2 YFSETQ. The CDR3 consists of 15 residues. V was pared by 5 bases and J by 3 bases, with 16 bases between. The sequencing input was PBMCs. This TCR came from a man aged 45-60 years in good health and CMV-seronegative. This chain joins TRBV5-1 and TRBJ2-3; D remains ambiguous. The CDR3 sequence: CASSPTPRVTDTQYF. The CDR3 DNA sequence: TGCGCCAGCAGTCCCACTCCACGGGTGACAGATACGCAGTATTTT.